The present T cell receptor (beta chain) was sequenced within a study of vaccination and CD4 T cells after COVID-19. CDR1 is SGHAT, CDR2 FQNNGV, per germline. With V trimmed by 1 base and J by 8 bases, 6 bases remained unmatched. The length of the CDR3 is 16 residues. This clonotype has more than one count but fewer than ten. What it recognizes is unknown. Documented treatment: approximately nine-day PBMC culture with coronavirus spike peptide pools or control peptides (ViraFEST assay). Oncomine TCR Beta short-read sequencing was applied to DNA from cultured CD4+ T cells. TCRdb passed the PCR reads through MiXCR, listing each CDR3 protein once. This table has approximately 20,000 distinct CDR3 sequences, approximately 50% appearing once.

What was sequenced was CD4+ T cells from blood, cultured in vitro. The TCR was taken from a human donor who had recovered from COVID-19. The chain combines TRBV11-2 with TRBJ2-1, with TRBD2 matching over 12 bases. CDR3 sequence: CASSLGLAGGYDEQFF. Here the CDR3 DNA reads TGTGCCAGCAGCTTAGGCCTAGCGGGGGGGTACGATGAGCAGTTCTTC.